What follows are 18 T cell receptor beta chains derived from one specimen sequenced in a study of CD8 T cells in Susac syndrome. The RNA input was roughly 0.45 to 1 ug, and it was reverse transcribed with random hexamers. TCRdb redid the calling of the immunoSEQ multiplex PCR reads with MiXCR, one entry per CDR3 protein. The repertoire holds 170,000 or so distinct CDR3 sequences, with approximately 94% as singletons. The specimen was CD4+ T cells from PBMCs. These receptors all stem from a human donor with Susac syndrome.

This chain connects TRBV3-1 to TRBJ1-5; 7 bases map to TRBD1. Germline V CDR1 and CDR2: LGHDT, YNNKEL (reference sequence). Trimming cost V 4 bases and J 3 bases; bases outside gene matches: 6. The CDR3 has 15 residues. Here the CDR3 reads CASSLGQVYNQPQHF. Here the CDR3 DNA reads TGTGCCAGCAGCCTAGGACAGGTCTACAATCAGCCCCAGCATTTT.

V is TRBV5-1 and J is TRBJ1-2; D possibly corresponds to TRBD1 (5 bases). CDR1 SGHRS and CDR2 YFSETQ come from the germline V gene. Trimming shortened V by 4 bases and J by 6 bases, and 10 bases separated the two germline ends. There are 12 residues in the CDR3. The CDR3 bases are TGCGCCAGCAGCACGGGGCCCGATGGCTACACCTTC. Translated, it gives CASSTGPDGYTF.

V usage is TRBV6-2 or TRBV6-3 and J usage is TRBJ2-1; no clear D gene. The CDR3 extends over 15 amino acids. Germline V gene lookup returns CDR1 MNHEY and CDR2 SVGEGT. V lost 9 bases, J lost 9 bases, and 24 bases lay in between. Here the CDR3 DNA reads TGTGCCAGTCTCCCTAACGTAAGGCATGACGGTGAGCAGTTCTTC. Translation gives CASLPNVRHDGEQFF.

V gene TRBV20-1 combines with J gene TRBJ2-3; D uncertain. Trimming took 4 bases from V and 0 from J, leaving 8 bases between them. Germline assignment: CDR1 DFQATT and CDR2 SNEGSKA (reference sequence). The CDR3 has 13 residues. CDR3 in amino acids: CSANVVSTDTQYF. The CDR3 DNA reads TGCAGTGCTAATGTGGTTAGCACAGATACGCAGTATTTT.

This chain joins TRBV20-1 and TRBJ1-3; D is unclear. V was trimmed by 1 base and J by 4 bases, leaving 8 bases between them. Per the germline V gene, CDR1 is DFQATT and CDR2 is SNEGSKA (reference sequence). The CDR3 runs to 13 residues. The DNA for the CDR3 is TGCAGTGCTAGAGCGGAGGGAGGAAACACCATATATTTT. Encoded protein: CSARAEGGNTIYF.

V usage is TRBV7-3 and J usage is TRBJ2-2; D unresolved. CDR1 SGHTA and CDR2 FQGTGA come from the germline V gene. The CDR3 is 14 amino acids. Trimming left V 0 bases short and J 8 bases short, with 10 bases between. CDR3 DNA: TGTGCCAGCAGCTTAACCTCCTCCTGGGGGGAGCTGTTTTTT. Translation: CASSLTSSWGELFF.

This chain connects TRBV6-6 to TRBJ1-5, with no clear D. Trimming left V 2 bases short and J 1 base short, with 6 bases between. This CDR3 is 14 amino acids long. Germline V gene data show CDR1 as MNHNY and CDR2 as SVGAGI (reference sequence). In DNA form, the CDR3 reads TGTGCCAGCAGTTACGGAAGAAGCAATCAGCCCCAGCATTTT. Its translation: CASSYGRSNQPQHF.

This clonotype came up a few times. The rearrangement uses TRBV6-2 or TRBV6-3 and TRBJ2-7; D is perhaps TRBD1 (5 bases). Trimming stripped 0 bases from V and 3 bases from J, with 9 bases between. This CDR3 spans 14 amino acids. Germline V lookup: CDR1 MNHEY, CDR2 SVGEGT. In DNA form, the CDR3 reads TGTGCCAGCAGTTACTCGTGGCAGGGCTACGAGCAGTACTTC. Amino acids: CASSYSWQGYEQYF.

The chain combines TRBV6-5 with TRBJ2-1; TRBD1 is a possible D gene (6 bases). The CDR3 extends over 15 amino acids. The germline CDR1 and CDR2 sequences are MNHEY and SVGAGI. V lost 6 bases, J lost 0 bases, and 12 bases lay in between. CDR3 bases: TGTGCCAGCAGACCCGACAGGAGCTCCTACAATGAGCAGTTCTTC. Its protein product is CASRPDRSSYNEQFF.

The DNA of the CDR3 is TGTGCCAGCAGCTCCCCGGGGACAGGAAACACCATATATTTT. The encoded protein is CASSSPGTGNTIYF. The chain combines TRBV9 with TRBJ1-3, with D perhaps matching TRBD1 (6 bases). CDR3 length: 14 residues. Germline CDR1 reads SGDLS; CDR2 reads YYNGEE. V dropped 4 bases and J dropped 4 bases, with 12 bases sitting between them.

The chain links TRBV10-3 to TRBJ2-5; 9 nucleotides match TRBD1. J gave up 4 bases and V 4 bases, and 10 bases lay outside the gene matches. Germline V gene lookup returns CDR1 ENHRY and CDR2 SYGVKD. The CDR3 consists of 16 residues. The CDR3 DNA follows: TGTGCCATCAGTGGGGGGGGACAGGGAAGAGGAGAGACCCAGTACTTC. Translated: CAISGGGQGRGETQYF.

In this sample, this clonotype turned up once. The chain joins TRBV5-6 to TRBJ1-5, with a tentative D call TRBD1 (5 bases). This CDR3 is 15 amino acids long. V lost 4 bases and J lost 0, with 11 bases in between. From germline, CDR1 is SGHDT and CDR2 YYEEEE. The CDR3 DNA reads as TGTGCCAGCAGCGAGGGACTAAATAGCAATCAGCCCCAGCATTTT. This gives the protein CASSEGLNSNQPQHF.

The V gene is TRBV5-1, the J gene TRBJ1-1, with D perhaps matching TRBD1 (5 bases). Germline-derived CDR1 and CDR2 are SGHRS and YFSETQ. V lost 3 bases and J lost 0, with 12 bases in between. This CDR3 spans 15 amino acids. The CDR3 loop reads CASSYAGTVNTEAFF. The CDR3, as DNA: TGCGCCAGCAGCTATGCGGGGACGGTGAACACTGAAGCTTTCTTT.

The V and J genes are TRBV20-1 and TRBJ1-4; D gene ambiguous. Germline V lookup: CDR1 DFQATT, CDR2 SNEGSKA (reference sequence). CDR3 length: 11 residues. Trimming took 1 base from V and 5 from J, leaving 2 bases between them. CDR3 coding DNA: TGCAGTGCTAGAGTCAATGAAAAACTGTTTTTT. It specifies CSARVNEKLFF.

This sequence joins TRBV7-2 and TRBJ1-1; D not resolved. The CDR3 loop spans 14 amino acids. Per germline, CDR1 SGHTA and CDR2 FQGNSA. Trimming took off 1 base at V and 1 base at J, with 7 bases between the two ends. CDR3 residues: CASSLDSKNTEAFF. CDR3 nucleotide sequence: TGTGCCAGCAGCTTAGACAGTAAGAACACTGAAGCTTTCTTT. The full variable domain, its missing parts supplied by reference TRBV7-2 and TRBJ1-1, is GAGVSQSPSNKVTEKGKDVELRCDPISGHTALYWYRQSLGQGLEFLIYFQGNSAPDKSGLPSDRFSAERTGGSVSTLTIQRTQQEDSAVYLCASSLDSKNTEAFFGQGTRLTVV.

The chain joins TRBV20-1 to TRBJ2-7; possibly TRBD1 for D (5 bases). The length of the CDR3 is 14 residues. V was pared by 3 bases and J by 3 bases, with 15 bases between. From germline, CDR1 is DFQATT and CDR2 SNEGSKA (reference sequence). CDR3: CSASQGSGGYEQYF. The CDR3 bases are TGCAGTGCTAGTCAGGGATCTGGTGGCTACGAGCAGTACTTC.

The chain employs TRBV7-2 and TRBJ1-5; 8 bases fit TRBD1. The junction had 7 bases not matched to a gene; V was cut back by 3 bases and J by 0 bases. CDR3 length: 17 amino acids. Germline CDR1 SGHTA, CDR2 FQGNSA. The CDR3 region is CASSLIGTGGSNQPQHF. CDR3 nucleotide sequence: TGTGCCAGCAGCTTGATTGGGACAGGAGGTAGCAATCAGCCCCAGCATTTT.

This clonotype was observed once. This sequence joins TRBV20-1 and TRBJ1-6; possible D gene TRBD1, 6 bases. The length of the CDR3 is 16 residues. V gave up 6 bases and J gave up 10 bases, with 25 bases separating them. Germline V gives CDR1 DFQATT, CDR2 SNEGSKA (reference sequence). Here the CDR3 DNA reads TGCAGTGCCAAGCAGGGTGGCGGGGTGAGGGGGTCACCCCTCCACTTT. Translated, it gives CSAKQGGGVRGSPLHF.